One sample yielded the 9 T cell receptor beta chains listed below, sequenced in a study of T cell responses to AZD1222 COVID-19 vaccine. Method: immunoSEQ multiplex PCR; TCRdb's copy keeps in-frame clones and lacks some. Of roughly 200,000 clones listed, 90% to 95% are singletons. The sample here was peripheral blood, taken 28 days after the second dose of the MenACWY control vaccine. The receptor set was obtained from an adult who received the MenACWY meningococcal vaccine as a control.

This chain uses TRBV9 with TRBJ2-1; a possible D gene is TRBD2 (6 bases). Germline assignment: CDR1 SGDLS and CDR2 YYNGEE. Trimming stripped 0 bases from V and 4 bases from J, with 14 bases between. The CDR3 loop spans 16 amino acids. In DNA, the CDR3 is TGTGCCAGCAGCGTAGGACCGGAGGGGCTTTACAATGAGCAGTTCTTC. Protein product: CASSVGPEGLYNEQFF.

This clone appeared a single time. V is TRBV5-1 and J is TRBJ1-1; 7 bases map to TRBD1. CDR1 and CDR2 from the germline V gene are SGHRS and YFSETQ. With 0 bases clipped from V and 2 bases from J, the junction kept 16 bases outside the gene matches. This CDR3 region has 19 residues. This chain's CDR3 is CASSLALSLPGGGNTEAFF. In DNA form, the CDR3 reads TGCGCCAGCAGCTTGGCCCTATCGCTTCCAGGGGGAGGAAACACTGAAGCTTTCTTT.

This clone came up once. V and J are TRBV11-2 and TRBJ1-3; D possibly corresponds to TRBD1 (5 bases). CDR3 size: 16 residues. Germline CDR1 and CDR2: SGHAT and FQNNGV. Trimming removed 5 bases from V and 0 bases from J, with 14 bases in between. CDR3 DNA sequence: TGTGCCAGCAGCCTGCAGGGTGTTTACTCTGGAAACACCATATATTTT. Its protein is CASSLQGVYSGNTIYF.

The gene calls are TRBV9 and TRBJ1-2; D unclear. The CDR3 length is 11 residues. The germline CDR1 and CDR2 sequences are SGDLS and YYNGEE. Trimming pared 9 bases from V and 0 bases from J, leaving 6 bases between. The CDR3 DNA follows: TGTGCCACCACTGCTAACTATGGCTACACCTTC. Its translation: CATTANYGYTF. Supplemented by reference TRBV9 and TRBJ1-2, the full variable domain reads DSGVTQTPKHLITATGQRVTLRCSPRSGDLSVYWYQQSLDQGLQFLIQYYNGEERAKGNILERFSAQQFPDLHSELNLSSLELGDSALYFCATTANYGYTFGSGTRLTVV.

V gene TRBV9 combines with J gene TRBJ2-1; D unresolved. The CDR3 has 16 amino acids. Germline V gives CDR1 SGDLS, CDR2 YYNGEE. V was clipped by 3 bases and J by 2 bases, with 15 bases between them. CDR3 amino acids: CASSDGPPKTYNEQFF. Here the CDR3 DNA reads TGTGCCAGCAGCGATGGCCCTCCCAAAACCTACAATGAGCAGTTCTTC.

This clone appeared many times. The chain combines TRBV5-1 with TRBJ1-5; possible D gene TRBD1, 6 bases. V gave up 4 bases and J gave up 5 bases, with 10 bases separating them. CDR1 and CDR2 (germline): SGHRS, YFSETQ. This CDR3 spans 13 amino acids. The CDR3 DNA reads TGCGCCAGCAGCCTCGCAGGGGATCAGCCCCAGCATTTT. Amino acid sequence: CASSLAGDQPQHF.

J is TRBJ1-1 and V is TRBV3-1 (or the pseudogene TRBV3-2); 7 bases map to TRBD1. Germline CDR1 LGHDT, CDR2 YNNKEL (reference sequence). Unmatched junction bases numbered 6, after V lost 4 bases and J lost 7 bases. This CDR3 is built from 13 residues. The CDR3 loop reads CASSRDRVSEAFF. In DNA, the CDR3 is TGTGCCAGCAGCCGCGACAGGGTTAGTGAAGCTTTCTTT.

V usage is TRBV5-1 and J usage is TRBJ2-2; D ambiguous. The CDR3 is 13 amino acids. Trimming took 3 bases from V and 4 from J, leaving 7 bases between them. Per germline, CDR1 SGHRS and CDR2 YFSETQ. The CDR3 region has the DNA TGCGCCAGCAGCTCTAGTATCACCGGGGAGCTGTTTTTT. Amino acid sequence: CASSSSITGELFF.

The V and J genes are TRBV28 and TRBJ1-2; 7 bases line up with TRBD1. The ends lost 4 bases at V and 8 bases at J; junction bases unmatched: 4. The CDR3 sequence is 12 residues long. Germline CDR1 reads MDHEN; CDR2 reads SYDVKM. In DNA, the CDR3 is TGTGCCAGCAGTTCCGTAGGGGGCGGCTACACCTTC. Translation: CASSSVGGGYTF.